This T cell receptor beta chain was recovered during a study of blood T cell repertoires in COVID-19. Repertoires were generated with immunoSEQ multiplex PCR, while TCRdb's copy carries only in-frame clones and drops some. The profile shows 400,000 to 500,000 clones, roughly 90% of them singletons. The specimen was PBMCs or T cells enriched from blood (not recorded which). The sequence was obtained from a middle-aged woman who had recovered from COVID-19.

This CDR3 is CASTSGTGTTGELFF. The CDR3, as DNA: TGTGCCAGCACCTCCGGGACAGGGACCACCGGGGAGCTGTTTTTT. The chain is built from TRBV25-1 and TRBJ2-2; TRBD1 aligns across 9 bases. The CDR3 covers 15 residues. Per germline, CDR1 MGHDK and CDR2 SYGVNS. V dropped 7 bases and J dropped 4; count of bases not matched to a gene: 7.